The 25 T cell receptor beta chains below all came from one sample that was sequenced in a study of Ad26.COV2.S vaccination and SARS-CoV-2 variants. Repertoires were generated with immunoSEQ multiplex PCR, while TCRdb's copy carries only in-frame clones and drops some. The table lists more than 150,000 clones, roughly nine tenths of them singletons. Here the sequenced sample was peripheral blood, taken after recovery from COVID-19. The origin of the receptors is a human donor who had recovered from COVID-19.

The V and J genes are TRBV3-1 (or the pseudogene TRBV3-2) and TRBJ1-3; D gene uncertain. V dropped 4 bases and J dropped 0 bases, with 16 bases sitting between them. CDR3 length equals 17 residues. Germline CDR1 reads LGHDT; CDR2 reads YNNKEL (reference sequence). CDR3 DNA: TGTGCCAGCAGCCCACCCCCTGACGGTCGCTCTGGAAACACCATATATTTT. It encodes CASSPPPDGRSGNTIYF.

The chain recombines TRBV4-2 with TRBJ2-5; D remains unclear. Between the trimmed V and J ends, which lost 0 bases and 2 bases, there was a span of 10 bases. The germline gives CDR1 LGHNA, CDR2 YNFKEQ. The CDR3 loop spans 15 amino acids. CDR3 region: CASSQDSRSQETQYF. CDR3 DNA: TGTGCCAGCAGCCAAGACAGCCGCTCTCAAGAGACCCAGTACTTC.

The CDR3 loop is CASSSGQGIENEQFF. CDR3 bases: TGTGCCAGCAGTTCGGGACAGGGGATTGAGAATGAGCAGTTCTTC. The genes are TRBV28 and TRBJ2-1; 10 bases map to TRBD1. CDR1 is MDHEN and CDR2 is SYDVKM in the germline V gene. Trimming at V came to 4 bases and at J to 7 bases, leaving 7 bases not matched to a gene. The CDR3 runs 15 residues.

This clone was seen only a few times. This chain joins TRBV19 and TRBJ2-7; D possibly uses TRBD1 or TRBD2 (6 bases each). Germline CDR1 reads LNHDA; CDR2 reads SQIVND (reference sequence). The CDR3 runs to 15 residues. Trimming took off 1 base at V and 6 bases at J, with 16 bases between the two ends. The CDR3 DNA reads TGTGCCAGTAGTATAGGGGAGGCAGGGGTGAGCGAGCAGTACTTC. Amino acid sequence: CASSIGEAGVSEQYF.

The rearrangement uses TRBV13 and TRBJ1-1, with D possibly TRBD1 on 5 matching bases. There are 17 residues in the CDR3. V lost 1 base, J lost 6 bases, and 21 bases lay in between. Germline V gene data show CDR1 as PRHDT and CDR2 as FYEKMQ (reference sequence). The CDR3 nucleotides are TGTGCCAGCAGCTTAGTGGCAGGGATACGCCTGGACGCTGAAGCTTTCTTT. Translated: CASSLVAGIRLDAEAFF.

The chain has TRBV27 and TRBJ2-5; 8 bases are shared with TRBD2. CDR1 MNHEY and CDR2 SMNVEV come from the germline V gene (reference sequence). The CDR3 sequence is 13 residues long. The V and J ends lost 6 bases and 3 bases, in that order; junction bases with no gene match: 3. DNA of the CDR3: TGTGCCAGCAGCCACGGGGGGGAAGAGACCCAGTACTTC. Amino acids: CASSHGGEETQYF.

The CDR3 is CASSFRKRTGVGEQYF. For the CDR3, the DNA is TGTGCCAGCAGCTTTCGGAAACGGACAGGGGTCGGCGAGCAGTACTTC. The chain is built from TRBV7-9 and TRBJ2-7, with 9 bases lining up with TRBD1. V was clipped by 3 bases and J by 6 bases; unmatched bases: 12. The CDR3 is 16 residues long. Germline CDR1 reads SEHNR; CDR2 reads FQNEAQ (reference sequence).

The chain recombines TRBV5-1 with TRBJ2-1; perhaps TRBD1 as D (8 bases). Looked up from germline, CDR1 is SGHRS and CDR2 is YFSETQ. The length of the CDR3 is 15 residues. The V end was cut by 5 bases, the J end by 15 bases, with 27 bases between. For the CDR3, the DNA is TGCGCCAGCAGTCTGGGGGCAGGGGGCGTAGGACTAGGGTTCTTC. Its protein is CASSLGAGGVGLGFF.

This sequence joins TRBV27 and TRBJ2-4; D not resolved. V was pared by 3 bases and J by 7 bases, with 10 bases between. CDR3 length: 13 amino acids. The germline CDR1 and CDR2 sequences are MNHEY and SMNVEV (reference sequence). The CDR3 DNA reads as TGTGCCAGCAGTTTCCGGCTTGGGAACATTCAGTACTTC. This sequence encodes CASSFRLGNIQYF.

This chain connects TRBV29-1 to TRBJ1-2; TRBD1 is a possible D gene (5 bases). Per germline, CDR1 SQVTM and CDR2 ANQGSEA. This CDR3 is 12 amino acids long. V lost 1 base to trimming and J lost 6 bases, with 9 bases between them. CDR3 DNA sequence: TGCAGCGTTGAAGCCGGGGCCGATGGCTACACCTTC. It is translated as CSVEAGADGYTF. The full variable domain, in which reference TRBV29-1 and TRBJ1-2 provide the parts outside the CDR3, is SAVISQKPSRDICQRGTSLTIQCQVDSQVTMMFWYRQQPGQSLTLIATANQGSEATYESGFVIDKFPISRPNLTFSTLTVSNMSPEDSSIYLCSVEAGADGYTFGSGTRLTVV.

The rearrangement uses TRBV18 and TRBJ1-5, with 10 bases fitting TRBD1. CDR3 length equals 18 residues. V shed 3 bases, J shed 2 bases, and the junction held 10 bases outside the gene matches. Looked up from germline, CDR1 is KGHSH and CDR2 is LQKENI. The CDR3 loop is CASSPGQGPSGGNQPQHF. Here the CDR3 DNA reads TGTGCCAGCTCACCGGGACAGGGGCCATCCGGGGGCAATCAGCCCCAGCATTTT.

CDR3 in DNA: TGTGCCAGCAGCTTCTCGGCGGAGGTCTATGGCTACACCTTC. Translated, it gives CASSFSAEVYGYTF. The chain links TRBV7-2 to TRBJ1-2; D is ambiguous. V was clipped by 3 bases and J by 4 bases, with 12 bases between them. CDR1 SGHTA and CDR2 FQGNSA come from the germline V gene. CDR3 size: 14 residues.

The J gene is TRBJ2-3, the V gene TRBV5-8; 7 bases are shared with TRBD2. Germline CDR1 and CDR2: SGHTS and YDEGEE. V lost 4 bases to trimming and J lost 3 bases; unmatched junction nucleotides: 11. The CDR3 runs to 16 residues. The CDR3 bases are TGTGCCAGCAGCCCCCGGGGCCCGGGGGGAACAGATACGCAGTATTTT. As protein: CASSPRGPGGTDTQYF.

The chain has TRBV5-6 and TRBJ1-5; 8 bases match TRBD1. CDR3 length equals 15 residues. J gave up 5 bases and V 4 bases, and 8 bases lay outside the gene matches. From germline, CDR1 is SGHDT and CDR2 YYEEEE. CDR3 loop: CASSRGTGRYQPQHF. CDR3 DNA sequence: TGTGCCAGCAGCCGGGGGACAGGCCGTTATCAGCCCCAGCATTTT.

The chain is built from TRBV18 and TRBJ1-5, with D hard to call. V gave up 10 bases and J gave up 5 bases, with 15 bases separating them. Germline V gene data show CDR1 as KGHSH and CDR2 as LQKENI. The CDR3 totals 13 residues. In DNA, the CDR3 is TGTGCCACGACTACGTCACCAGATCAGCCCCAGCATTTT. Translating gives CATTTSPDQPQHF. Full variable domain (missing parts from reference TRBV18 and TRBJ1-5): NAGVMQNPRHLVRRRGQEARLRCSPMKGHSHVYWYRQLPEEGLKFMVYLQKENIIDESGMPKERFSAEFPKEGPSILRIQQVVRGDSAAYFCATTTSPDQPQHFGDGTRLSIL.

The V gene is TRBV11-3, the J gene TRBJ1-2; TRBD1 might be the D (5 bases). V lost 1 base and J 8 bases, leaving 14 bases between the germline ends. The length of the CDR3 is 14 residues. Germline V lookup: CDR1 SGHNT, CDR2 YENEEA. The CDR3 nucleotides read TGTGCCAGCAGCTTAGGGCAGGGTTTCCTAGGCTACACCTTC. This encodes CASSLGQGFLGYTF.

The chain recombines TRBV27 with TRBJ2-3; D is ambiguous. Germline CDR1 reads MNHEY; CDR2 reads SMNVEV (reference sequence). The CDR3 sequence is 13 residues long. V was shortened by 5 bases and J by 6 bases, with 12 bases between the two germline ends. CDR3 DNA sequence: TGTGCCAGCAGTACGTGGGGTGTGGATACGCAGTATTTT. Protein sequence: CASSTWGVDTQYF.

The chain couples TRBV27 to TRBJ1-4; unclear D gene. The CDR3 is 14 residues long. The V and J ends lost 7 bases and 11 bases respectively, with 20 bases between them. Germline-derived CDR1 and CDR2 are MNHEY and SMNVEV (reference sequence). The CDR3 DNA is TGTGCCAGCACCTCCCTTGCCCGCCCGTGGAAACTGTTTTTT. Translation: CASTSLARPWKLFF.

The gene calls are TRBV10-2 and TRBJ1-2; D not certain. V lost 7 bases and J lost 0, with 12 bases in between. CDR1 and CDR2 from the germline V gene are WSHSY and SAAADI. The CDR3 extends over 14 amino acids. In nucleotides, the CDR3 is TGCGCCAGCACCCCCCTTCCCGCTAACTATGGCTACACCTTC. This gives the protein CASTPLPANYGYTF.

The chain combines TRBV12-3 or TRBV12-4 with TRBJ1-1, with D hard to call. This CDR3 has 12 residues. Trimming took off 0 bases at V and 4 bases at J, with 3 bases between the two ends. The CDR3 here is CASSLAVTEAFF. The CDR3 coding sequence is TGTGCCAGCAGTTTAGCTGTCACTGAAGCTTTCTTT.

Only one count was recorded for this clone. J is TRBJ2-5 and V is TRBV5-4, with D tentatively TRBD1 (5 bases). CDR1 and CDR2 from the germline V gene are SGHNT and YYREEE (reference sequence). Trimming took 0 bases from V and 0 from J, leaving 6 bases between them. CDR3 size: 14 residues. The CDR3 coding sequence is TGTGCCAGCAGCTTGGACAGGTACCAAGAGACCCAGTACTTC. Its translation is CASSLDRYQETQYF.

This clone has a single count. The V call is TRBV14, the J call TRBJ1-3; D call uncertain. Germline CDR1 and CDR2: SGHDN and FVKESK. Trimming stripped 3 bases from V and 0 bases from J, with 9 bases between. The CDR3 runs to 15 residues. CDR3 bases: TGTGCCAGCAGCCAGATCGGGAGCTCTGGAAACACCATATATTTT. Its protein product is CASSQIGSSGNTIYF.

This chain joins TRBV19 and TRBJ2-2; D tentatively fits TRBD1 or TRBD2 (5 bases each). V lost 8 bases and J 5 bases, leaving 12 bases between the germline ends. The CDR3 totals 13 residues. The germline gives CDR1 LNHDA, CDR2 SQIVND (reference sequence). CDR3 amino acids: CASSGWRTGELFF. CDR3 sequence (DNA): TGTGCCAGTTCAGGGTGGAGGACCGGGGAGCTGTTTTTT. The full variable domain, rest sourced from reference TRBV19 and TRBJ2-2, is DGGITQSPKYLFRKEGQNVTLSCEQNLNHDAMYWYRQDPGQGLRLIYYSQIVNDFQKGDIAEGYSVSREKKESFPLTVTSAQKNPTAFYLCASSGWRTGELFFGEGSRLTVL.

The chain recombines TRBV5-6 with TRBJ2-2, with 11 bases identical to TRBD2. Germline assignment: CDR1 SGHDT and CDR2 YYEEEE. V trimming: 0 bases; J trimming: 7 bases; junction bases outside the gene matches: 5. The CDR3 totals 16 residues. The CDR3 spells CASSLGLAGINGELFF. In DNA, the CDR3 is TGTGCCAGCAGCTTGGGACTAGCGGGAATCAACGGGGAGCTGTTTTTT.

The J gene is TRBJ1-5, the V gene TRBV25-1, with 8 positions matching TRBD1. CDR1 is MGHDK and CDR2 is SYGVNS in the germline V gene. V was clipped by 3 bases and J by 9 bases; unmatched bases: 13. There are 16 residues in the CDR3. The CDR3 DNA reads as TGTGCCAGCAGTGAGTTTGTTCCAGGGGGCCCCAGGCCCCAGCATTTT. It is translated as CASSEFVPGGPRPQHF.